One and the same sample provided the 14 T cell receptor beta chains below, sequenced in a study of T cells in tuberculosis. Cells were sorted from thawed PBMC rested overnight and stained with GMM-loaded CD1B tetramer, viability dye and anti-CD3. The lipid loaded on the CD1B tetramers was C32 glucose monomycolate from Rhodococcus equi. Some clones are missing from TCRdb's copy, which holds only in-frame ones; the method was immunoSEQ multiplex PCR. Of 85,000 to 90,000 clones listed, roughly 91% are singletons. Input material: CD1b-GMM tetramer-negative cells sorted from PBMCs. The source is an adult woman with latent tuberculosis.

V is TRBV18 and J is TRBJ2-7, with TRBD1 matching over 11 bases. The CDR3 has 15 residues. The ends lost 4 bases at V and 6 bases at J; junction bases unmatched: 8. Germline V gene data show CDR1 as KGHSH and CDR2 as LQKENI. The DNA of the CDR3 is TGTGCCAGCTCACAATCCGGGACAGGGGGGGGCGAGCAGTACGTC. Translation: CASSQSGTGGGEQYV.

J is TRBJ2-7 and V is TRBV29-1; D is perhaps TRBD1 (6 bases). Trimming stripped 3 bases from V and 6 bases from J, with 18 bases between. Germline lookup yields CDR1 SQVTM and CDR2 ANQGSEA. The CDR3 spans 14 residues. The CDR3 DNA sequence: TGCAGCGTTGACGCCTCCGGGACACGGTCCGAGCAGTACTTC. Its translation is CSVDASGTRSEQYF.

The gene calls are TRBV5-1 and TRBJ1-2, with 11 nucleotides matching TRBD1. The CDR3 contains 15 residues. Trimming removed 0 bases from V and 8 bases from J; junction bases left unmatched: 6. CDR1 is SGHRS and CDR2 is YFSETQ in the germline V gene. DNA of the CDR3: TGCGCCAGCAGCTTGGGAGGACAGGGGGCAGGCGGCTACACCTTC. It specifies CASSLGGQGAGGYTF.

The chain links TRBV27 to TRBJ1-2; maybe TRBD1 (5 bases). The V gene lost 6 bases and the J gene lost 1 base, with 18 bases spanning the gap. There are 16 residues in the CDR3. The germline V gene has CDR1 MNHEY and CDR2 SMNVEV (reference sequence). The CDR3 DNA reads TGTGCCAGCAGCCTCCGATGGGTTAGGGGTAACTATGGCTACACCTTC. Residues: CASSLRWVRGNYGYTF.

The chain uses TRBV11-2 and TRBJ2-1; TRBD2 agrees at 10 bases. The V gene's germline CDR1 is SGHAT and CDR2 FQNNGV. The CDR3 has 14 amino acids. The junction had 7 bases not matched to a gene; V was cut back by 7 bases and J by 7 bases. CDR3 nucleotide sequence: TGTGCCAGCACGCTAGCGGGGGCCGGGAATGAGCAGTTCTTC. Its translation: CASTLAGAGNEQFF.

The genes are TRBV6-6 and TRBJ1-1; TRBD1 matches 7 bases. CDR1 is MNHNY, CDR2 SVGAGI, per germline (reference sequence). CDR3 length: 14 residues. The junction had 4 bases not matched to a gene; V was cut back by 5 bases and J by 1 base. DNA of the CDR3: TGTGCCAGCAGTCAAACAGGGGCGAACACTGAAGCTTTCTTT. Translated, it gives CASSQTGANTEAFF.

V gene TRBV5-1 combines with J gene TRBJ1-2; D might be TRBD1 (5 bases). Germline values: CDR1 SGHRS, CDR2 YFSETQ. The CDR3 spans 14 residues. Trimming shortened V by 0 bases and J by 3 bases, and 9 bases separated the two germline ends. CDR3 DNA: TGCGCCAGCAGCTTGGCTTTAGGGGACTATGGCTACACCTTC. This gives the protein CASSLALGDYGYTF.

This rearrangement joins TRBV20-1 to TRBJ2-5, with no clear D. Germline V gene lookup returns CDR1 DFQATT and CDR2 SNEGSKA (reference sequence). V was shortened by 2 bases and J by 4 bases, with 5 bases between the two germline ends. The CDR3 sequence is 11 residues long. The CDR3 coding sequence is TGCAGTGCTAGATACATAGAGACCCAGTACTTC. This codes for CSARYIETQYF.

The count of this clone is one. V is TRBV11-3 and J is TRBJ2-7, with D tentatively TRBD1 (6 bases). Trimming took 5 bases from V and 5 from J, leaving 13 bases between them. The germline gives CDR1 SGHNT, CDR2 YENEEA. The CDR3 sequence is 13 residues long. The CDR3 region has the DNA TGTGCCAGCAGCCCCGGACAGACCAACGAGCAGTACGTC. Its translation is CASSPGQTNEQYV.

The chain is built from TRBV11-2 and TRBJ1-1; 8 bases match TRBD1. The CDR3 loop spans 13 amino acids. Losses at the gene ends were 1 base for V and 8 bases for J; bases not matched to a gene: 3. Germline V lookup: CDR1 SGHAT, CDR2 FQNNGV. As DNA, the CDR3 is TGTGCCAGCAGCTTAGGGAGGGACAGGGAAGCTTTCTTT. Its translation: CASSLGRDREAFF.

CDR3 region: CASSLVLRPTDYGYTF. The CDR3 nucleotides are TGTGCCAGCAGCTTAGTACTAAGACCGACGGACTATGGCTACACCTTC. This sequence joins TRBV7-2 and TRBJ1-2; no definite D call. From germline, CDR1 is SGHTA and CDR2 FQGNSA. This CDR3 is built from 16 residues. V lost 1 base and J 3 bases, leaving 15 bases between the germline ends.

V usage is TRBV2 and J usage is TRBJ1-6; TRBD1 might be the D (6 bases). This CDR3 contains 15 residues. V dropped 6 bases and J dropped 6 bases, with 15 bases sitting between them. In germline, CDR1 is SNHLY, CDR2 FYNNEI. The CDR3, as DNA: TGTGCCAGCAGCTCCCCGTCAGGGGCTAATTCACCCCTCCACTTT. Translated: CASSSPSGANSPLHF.

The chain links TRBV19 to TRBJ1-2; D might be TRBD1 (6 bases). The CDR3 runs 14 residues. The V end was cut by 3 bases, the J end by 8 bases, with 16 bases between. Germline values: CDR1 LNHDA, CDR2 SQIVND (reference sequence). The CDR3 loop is CASSIGTPSGGYTF. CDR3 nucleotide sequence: TGTGCCAGTAGTATCGGGACACCCTCTGGGGGCTACACCTTC.

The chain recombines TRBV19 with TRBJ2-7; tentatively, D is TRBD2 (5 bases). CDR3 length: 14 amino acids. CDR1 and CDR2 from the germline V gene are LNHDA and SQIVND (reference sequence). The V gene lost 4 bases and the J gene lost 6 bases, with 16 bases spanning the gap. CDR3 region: CASSTSTRGFEQYF. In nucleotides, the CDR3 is TGTGCCAGTAGTACTTCCACTCGGGGTTTCGAGCAGTACTTC.